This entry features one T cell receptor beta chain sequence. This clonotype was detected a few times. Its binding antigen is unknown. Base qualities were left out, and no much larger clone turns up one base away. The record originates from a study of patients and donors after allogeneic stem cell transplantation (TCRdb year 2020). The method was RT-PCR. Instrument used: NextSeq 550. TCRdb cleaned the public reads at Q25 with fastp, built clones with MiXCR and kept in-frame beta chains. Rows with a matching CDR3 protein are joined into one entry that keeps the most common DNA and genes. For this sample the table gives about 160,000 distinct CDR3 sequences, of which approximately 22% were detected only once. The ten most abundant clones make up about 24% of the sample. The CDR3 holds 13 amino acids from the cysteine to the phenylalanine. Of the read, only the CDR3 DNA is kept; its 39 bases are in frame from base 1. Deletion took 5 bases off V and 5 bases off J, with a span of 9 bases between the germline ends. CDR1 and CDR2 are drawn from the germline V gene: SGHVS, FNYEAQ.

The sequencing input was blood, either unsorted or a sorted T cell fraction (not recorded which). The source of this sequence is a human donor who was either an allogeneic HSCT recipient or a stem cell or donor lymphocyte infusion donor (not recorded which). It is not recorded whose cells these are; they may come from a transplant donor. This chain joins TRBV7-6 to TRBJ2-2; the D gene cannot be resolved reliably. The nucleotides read TGTGCCAGCAGCCCCGGAGTTACCGGGGAGCTGTTTTTT. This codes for CASSPGVTGELFF. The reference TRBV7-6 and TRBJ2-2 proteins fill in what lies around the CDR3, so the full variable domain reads GAGVSQSPRYKVTKRGQDVALRCDPISGHVSLYWYRQALGQGPEFLTYFNYEAQQDKSGLPNDRFSAERPEGSISTLTIQRTEQRDSAMYRCASSPGVTGELFFGEGSRLTVL.